These 25 T cell receptor beta chains were sequenced from one sample in a study of blood T cell repertoires in COVID-19. The data were produced by immunoSEQ multiplex PCR, yet TCRdb's version contains in-frame clones alone and is incomplete. The table records approximately 150,000 clones, under 80% of them present only once. The sequenced sample consisted of peripheral blood. The origin of the receptors is a man between 60 and 75 years old with acute or convalescent COVID-19.

This chain uses TRBV27 with TRBJ2-1, with 7 bases matching TRBD2. This CDR3 spans 14 amino acids. V was pared by 6 bases and J by 3 bases, with 5 bases of the junction left unmatched. Germline CDR1 reads MNHEY; CDR2 reads SMNVEV (reference sequence). In nucleotides, the CDR3 is TGTGCCAGCAGGTCGGGGGACTACTACAATGAGCAGTTCTTC. This translates into CASRSGDYYNEQFF.

The chain carries TRBV6-4 and TRBJ1-5, with 9 bases lining up with TRBD1. Unmatched junction bases numbered 6, after V lost 4 bases and J lost 5 bases. CDR1 is MRHNA, CDR2 SNTAGT, per germline. The CDR3 length is 15 residues. This chain's CDR3 is CASSARDRDDQPQHF. The CDR3 DNA sequence: TGTGCCAGCAGTGCCCGGGACAGGGATGATCAGCCCCAGCATTTT.

This rearrangement joins TRBV29-1 to TRBJ1-4, with a possible D match to TRBD1 (6 bases). Germline V CDR1 and CDR2: SQVTM, ANQGSEA. Trimming stripped 5 bases from V and 7 bases from J, with 20 bases between. The length of the CDR3 is 15 residues. The CDR3 is CSVKMGGHWSEKLFF. CDR3 nucleotides: TGCAGCGTTAAAATGGGGGGGCACTGGAGTGAAAAACTGTTTTTT.

This chain links TRBV5-4 with TRBJ2-3, with D maybe TRBD1 (6 bases). This CDR3 is 18 amino acids long. The ends were cut back, 3 bases at V and 3 bases at J, with 23 bases in the middle. In germline, CDR1 is SGHNT, CDR2 YYREEE (reference sequence). The CDR3 DNA reads as TGTGCCAGCAGCTCAGGCGCCTCCAGGGGCGCAAATACAGATACGCAGTATTTT. Protein sequence: CASSSGASRGANTDTQYF.

CDR3 protein: CASSPTPTGWETQYF. CDR3 nucleotide sequence: TGTGCCAGCAGTCCAACCCCGACAGGGTGGGAGACCCAGTACTTC. The rearrangement uses TRBV27 and TRBJ2-5; 7 bases match TRBD1. The CDR3 has 15 amino acids. V was clipped by 5 bases and J by 5 bases; unmatched bases: 11. Per germline, CDR1 MNHEY and CDR2 SMNVEV (reference sequence).

The chain combines TRBV10-3 with TRBJ1-2; 8 nucleotides line up with TRBD1. Germline assignment: CDR1 ENHRY and CDR2 SYGVKD. V gave up 7 bases and J gave up 7 bases; unmatched junction bases: 8. This CDR3 has 13 amino acids. Written as DNA, the CDR3 is TGTGCCATCACTGGGACAGGTCAGGGTGGCTACACCTTC. Translated: CAITGTGQGGYTF.

V and J are TRBV28 and TRBJ2-7, with D tentatively TRBD1 (5 bases). Looked up from germline, CDR1 is MDHEN and CDR2 is SYDVKM. The CDR3 extends over 14 amino acids. Trimming shortened V by 4 bases and J by 2 bases, and 12 bases separated the two germline ends. DNA of the CDR3: TGTGCCAGCAGTTATCAGGGTCCGGCCTACGAGCAGTACTTC. Amino acid sequence: CASSYQGPAYEQYF. The entire variable domain, with the rest obtained from reference TRBV28 and TRBJ2-7, is as follows: DVKVTQSSRYLVKRTGEKVFLECVQDMDHENMFWYRQDPGLGLRLIYFSYDVKMKEKGDIPEGYSVSREKKERFSLILESASTNQTSMYLCASSYQGPAYEQYFGPGTRLTVT.

The gene calls are TRBV4-2 and TRBJ2-1; 10 bases agree with TRBD2. CDR3 size: 17 residues. The V segment lost 4 bases and the J segment 8 bases; nucleotides outside the gene matches: 14. Per the germline V gene, CDR1 is LGHNA and CDR2 is YNFKEQ. This CDR3 is CASSLRQREGLGDEQFF. The CDR3 DNA sequence: TGTGCCAGCAGCCTCAGGCAGCGGGAGGGCCTCGGGGATGAGCAGTTCTTC.

The chain is built from TRBV5-5 and TRBJ1-4; TRBD1 is a possible D gene (5 bases). This CDR3 has 16 residues. V dropped 4 bases and J dropped 5 bases, with 18 bases sitting between them. CDR1 and CDR2 (germline): SGHKS, YYEKEE (reference sequence). The DNA of the CDR3 is TGTGCCAGCAGCCTGGGTTTGGTCAGGGCGAATGAAAAACTGTTTTTT. Protein: CASSLGLVRANEKLFF.

The CDR3 bases are TGTGCCAGCTCACCAACTGTCTTAGAGACCCAGTACTTC. It is translated as CASSPTVLETQYF. The genes are TRBV18 and TRBJ2-5; D unclear. Germline CDR1 reads KGHSH; CDR2 reads LQKENI. This CDR3 comprises 13 residues. Trimming pared 2 bases from V and 4 bases from J, leaving 8 bases between.

The V gene is TRBV24-1, the J gene TRBJ2-1, with 9 positions matching TRBD2. The CDR3 length is 16 residues. Germline V CDR1 and CDR2: KGHDR, SFDVKD. The V and J ends lost 3 bases and 3 bases, in that order; junction bases with no gene match: 5. The CDR3 loop reads CATSDNSGSVYNEQFF. In DNA form, the CDR3 reads TGTGCCACCAGTGATAATAGCGGGAGCGTCTACAATGAGCAGTTCTTC.

The CDR3 nucleotides are TGTGCCAGCAGCCAGAGCGGGACAGGAGCCTCCTACAATGAGCAGTTCTTC. It codes for CASSQSGTGASYNEQFF. The chain couples TRBV4-2 to TRBJ2-1; D is possibly TRBD1 (8 bases). From germline, CDR1 is LGHNA and CDR2 YNFKEQ. Deletions cut 3 bases from V and 0 bases from J, with 15 bases between. There are 17 residues in the CDR3.

The rearrangement joins TRBV20-1 to TRBJ2-4; 8 positions agree with TRBD2. CDR3 length: 15 amino acids. J gave up 4 bases and V 3 bases, and 8 bases lay outside the gene matches. The germline V gene encodes CDR1 DFQATT and CDR2 SNEGSKA (reference sequence). The CDR3 reads CSASMAGGPKNIQYF. The CDR3 DNA is TGCAGTGCTAGTATGGCGGGAGGCCCTAAAAACATTCAGTACTTC.

V and J are TRBV7-9 and TRBJ2-5; D gene unclear. Germline V gives CDR1 SEHNR, CDR2 FQNEAQ (reference sequence). Between the trimmed V and J ends, which lost 5 bases and 0 bases, there was a span of 13 bases. The CDR3 consists of 15 residues. The CDR3 DNA reads TGTGCCAGCAGCAGAATGCAGGCGAACCAAGAGACCCAGTACTTC. It translates to CASSRMQANQETQYF.

This clone turned up a few times. One end of the junction does not line up with germline, which may come from a read error. The chain joins TRBV5-1 to TRBJ1-3, with 10 bases identical to TRBD1. CDR3 size: 14 residues. Germline CDR1 SGHRS, CDR2 YFSETQ. The DNA for the CDR3 is TGCGCCAGCTCGACCGGGACAGGGGCTCAGGCCCCGAATTTT. Encoded protein: CASSTGTGAQAPNF.

The chain carries TRBV18 and TRBJ2-1; 10 nucleotides agree with TRBD2. With V trimmed by 4 bases and J by 0 bases, 9 bases remained unmatched. From germline, CDR1 is KGHSH and CDR2 LQKENI. The CDR3 runs 18 residues. The CDR3 reads CASSQSPPSGSSYNEQFF. The DNA for the CDR3 is TGTGCCAGCTCACAATCCCCCCCTAGCGGGAGCTCCTACAATGAGCAGTTCTTC.

CDR3 loop: CASTPDSQAAFF. CDR3 bases: TGTGCCAGCACTCCGGACAGTCAAGCAGCTTTCTTT. The chain carries TRBV6-5 and TRBJ1-1; possible D gene TRBD1, 6 bases. Germline CDR1 MNHEY, CDR2 SVGAGI. The germline V and J ends were trimmed by 7 bases and 10 bases, with 16 bases remaining between them. The CDR3 has 12 residues.

This clone was found once. This sequence joins TRBV11-2 and TRBJ1-1; tentatively, D is TRBD1 (5 bases). This CDR3 contains 14 residues. Germline V gene data show CDR1 as SGHAT and CDR2 as FQNNGV. Trimming removed 5 bases at V and 5 bases at J, with 15 bases between. CDR3 bases: TGTGCCAGCAGCCCGAAAACGCGGGGGACTGAAGCTTTCTTT. Its translation: CASSPKTRGTEAFF.

This chain uses TRBV5-1 with TRBJ2-7; the D gene is possibly TRBD1 (6 bases). Germline V CDR1 and CDR2: SGHRS, YFSETQ. V was clipped by 0 bases and J by 5 bases, with 12 bases between them. The CDR3 totals 14 residues. The CDR3 here is CASSLGDRSDEQYF. The CDR3 nucleotides read TGCGCCAGCAGCTTGGGTGACAGGAGCGACGAGCAGTACTTC.

V and J are TRBV30 and TRBJ2-1; 7 bases align to TRBD2. J was trimmed by 0 bases and V by 3 bases; bases with no gene match: 5. The germline V gene encodes CDR1 GTSNPN and CDR2 SVGIG (reference sequence). The CDR3 sequence is 15 residues long. CDR3 DNA sequence: TGTGCCTGGAGGGCCGCGGGGGTCTCCTACAATGAGCAGTTCTTC. Translation gives CAWRAAGVSYNEQFF.

This CDR3 is CASSWTSGRDYEQYF. Here the CDR3 DNA reads TGTGCCAGCAGCTGGACTAGCGGGAGGGACTACGAGCAGTACTTC. The V and J genes are TRBV14 and TRBJ2-7; 15 nucleotides line up with TRBD2. Germline CDR1 SGHDN, CDR2 FVKESK. CDR3 length: 15 residues. V lost 5 bases and J lost 3; bases outside the gene matches: 2.

This clone was counted once. This chain uses TRBV6-6 with TRBJ1-2; tentative D call: TRBD1 (6 bases). CDR1 and CDR2 (germline): MNHNY, SVGAGI (reference sequence). The CDR3 is 14 residues long. V lost 5 bases, J lost 3 bases, and 13 bases lay in between. CDR3 nucleotides: TGTGCCAGCAGTCATGACAGGCGCGACTATGGCTACACCTTC. Translating it yields CASSHDRRDYGYTF.

This clone was recorded a few times. The rearrangement links TRBV18 to TRBJ2-7, with TRBD1 identical over 8 bases. The CDR3 runs 15 residues. Unmatched junction bases numbered 8, after V lost 1 base and J lost 6 bases. In germline, CDR1 is KGHSH, CDR2 LQKENI. CDR3 sequence (DNA): TGTGCCAGCTCACCACGAGGGACAGGCTCTTTCGAGCAGTACTTC. It encodes CASSPRGTGSFEQYF.

The chain combines TRBV19 with TRBJ2-1; possibly TRBD1 for D (6 bases). Trimming cost V 6 bases and J 4 bases, with 10 bases left between them. Looked up from germline, CDR1 is LNHDA and CDR2 is SQIVND (reference sequence). This CDR3 has 13 amino acids. The CDR3: CASSYRAYNEQFF. DNA for the CDR3: TGTGCCAGTAGCTACAGGGCTTACAATGAGCAGTTCTTC.

The DNA of the CDR3 is TGTGCCACCAGCAGGGTAGACAATGAGCAGTTCTTC. Protein: CATSRVDNEQFF. The chain employs TRBV15 and TRBJ2-1; no reliable D call. Germline loops: CDR1 LNHNV, CDR2 YYDKDF (reference sequence). Trimming shortened V by 3 bases and J by 5 bases, and 5 bases separated the two germline ends. This CDR3 has 12 amino acids.